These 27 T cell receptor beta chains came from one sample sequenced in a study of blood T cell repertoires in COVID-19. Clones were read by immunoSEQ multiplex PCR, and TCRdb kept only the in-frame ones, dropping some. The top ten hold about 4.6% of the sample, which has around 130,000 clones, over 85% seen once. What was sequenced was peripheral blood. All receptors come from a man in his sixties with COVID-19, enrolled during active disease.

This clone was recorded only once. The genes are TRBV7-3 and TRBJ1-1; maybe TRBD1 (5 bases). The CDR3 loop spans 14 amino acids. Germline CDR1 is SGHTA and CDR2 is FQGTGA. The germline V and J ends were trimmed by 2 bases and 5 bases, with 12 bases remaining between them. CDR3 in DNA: TGTGCCAGCAGCTTACAACAGGCGGATACTGAAGCTTTCTTT. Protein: CASSLQQADTEAFF.

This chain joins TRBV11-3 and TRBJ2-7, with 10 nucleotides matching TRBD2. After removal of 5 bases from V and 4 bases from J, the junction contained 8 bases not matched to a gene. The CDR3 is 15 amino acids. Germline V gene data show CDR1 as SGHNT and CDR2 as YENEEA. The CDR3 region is CASSHGLAETYEQYF. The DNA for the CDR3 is TGTGCCAGCAGCCACGGACTAGCGGAGACTTACGAGCAGTACTTC.

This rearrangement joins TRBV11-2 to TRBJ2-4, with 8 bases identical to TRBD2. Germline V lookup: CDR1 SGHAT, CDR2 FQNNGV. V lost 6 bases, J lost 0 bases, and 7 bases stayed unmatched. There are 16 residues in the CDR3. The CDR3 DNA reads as TGTGCCAGCAGGTGGGGTAGCGGGATAGCCAAAAACATTCAGTACTTC. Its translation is CASRWGSGIAKNIQYF.

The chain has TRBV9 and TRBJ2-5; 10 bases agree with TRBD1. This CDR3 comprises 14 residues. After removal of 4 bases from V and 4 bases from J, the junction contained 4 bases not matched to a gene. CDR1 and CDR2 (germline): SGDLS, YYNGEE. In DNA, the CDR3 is TGTGCCAGCAGCCCTGGGGACAGGGGAGAGACCCAGTACTTC. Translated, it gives CASSPGDRGETQYF.

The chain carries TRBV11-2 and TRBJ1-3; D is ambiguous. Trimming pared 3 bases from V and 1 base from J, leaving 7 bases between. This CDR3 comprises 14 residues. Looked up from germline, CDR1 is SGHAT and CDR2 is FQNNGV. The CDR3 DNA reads TGTGCCAGCAGCTTGGCGGTTTCTGGAAACACCATATATTTT. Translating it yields CASSLAVSGNTIYF.

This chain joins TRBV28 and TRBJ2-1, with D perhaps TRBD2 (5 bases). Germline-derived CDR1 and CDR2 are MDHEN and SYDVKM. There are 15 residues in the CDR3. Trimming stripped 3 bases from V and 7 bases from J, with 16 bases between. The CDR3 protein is CASSLPSGSGNEQFF. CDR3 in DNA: TGTGCCAGCAGTTTGCCGAGTGGGAGTGGGAATGAGCAGTTCTTC.

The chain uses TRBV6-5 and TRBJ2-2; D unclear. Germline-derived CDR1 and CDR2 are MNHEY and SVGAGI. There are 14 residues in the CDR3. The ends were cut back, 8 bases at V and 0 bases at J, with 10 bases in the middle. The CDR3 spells CASLRNANTGELFF. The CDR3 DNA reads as TGTGCCAGCCTACGAAATGCGAACACCGGGGAGCTGTTTTTT.

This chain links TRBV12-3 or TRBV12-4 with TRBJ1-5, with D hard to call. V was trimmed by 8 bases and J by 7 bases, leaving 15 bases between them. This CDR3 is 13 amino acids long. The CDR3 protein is CASAVRSGQPQHF. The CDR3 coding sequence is TGTGCCAGCGCGGTTCGATCGGGACAGCCCCAGCATTTT.

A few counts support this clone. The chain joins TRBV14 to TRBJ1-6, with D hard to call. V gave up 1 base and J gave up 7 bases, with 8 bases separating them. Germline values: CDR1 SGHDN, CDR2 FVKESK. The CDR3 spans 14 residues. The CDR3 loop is CASSQAPRNSPLHF. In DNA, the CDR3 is TGTGCCAGCAGCCAAGCCCCCAGAAATTCACCCCTCCACTTT.

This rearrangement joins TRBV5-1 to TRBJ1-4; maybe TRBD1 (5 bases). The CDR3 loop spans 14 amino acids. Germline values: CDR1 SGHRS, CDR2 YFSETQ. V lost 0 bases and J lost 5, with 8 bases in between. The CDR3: CASSLVQGNEKLFF. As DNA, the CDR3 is TGCGCCAGCAGCTTGGTTCAGGGAAATGAAAAACTGTTTTTT.

The CDR3 here is CASSLVGETMTDTQYF. The DNA of the CDR3 is TGCGCCAGCAGCTTGGTGGGCGAGACGATGACAGATACGCAGTATTTT. This chain joins TRBV5-1 and TRBJ2-3, with unresolved D. Trimming shortened V by 0 bases and J by 3 bases, and 14 bases separated the two germline ends. CDR3 length: 16 amino acids. Germline V CDR1 and CDR2: SGHRS, YFSETQ.

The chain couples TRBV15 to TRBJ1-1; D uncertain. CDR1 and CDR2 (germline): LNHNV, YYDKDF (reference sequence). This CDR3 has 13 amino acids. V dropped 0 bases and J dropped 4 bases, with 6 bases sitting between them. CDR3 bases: TGTGCCACCAGCAGAGATCCGGTCACTGAAGCTTTCTTT. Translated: CATSRDPVTEAFF.

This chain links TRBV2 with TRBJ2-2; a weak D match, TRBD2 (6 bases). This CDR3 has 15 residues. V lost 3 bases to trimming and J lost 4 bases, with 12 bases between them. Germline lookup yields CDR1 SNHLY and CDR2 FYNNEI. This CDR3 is CASSDGRGITGELFF. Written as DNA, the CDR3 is TGTGCCAGCAGTGACGGGCGGGGCATCACCGGGGAGCTGTTTTTT.

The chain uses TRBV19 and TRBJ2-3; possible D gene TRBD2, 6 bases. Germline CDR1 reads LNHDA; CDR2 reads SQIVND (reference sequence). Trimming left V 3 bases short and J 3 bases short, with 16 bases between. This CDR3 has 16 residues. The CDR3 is CASSITTSSKTDTQYF. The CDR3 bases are TGTGCCAGTAGTATTACCACTAGCAGTAAGACAGATACGCAGTATTTT.

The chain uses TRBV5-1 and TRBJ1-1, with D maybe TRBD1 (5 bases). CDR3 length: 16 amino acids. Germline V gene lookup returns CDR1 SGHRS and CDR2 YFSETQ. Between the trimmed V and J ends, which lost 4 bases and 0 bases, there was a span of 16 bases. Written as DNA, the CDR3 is TGCGCCAGCAGCCCCGGAGGGACCGGGGTGAACACTGAAGCTTTCTTT. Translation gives CASSPGGTGVNTEAFF.

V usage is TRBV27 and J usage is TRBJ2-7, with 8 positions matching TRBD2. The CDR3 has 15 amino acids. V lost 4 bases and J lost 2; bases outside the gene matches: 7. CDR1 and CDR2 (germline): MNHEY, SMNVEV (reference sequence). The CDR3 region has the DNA TGTGCCAGCAGTTCACTAGCGGCCTCTACCTACGAGCAGTACTTC. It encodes CASSSLAASTYEQYF.

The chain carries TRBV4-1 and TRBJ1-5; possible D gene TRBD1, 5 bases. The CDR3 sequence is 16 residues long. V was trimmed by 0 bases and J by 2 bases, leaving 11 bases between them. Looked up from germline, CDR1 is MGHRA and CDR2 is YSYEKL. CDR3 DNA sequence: TGCGCCAGCAGCCAAGAAGGATGGGGGGGCAATCAGCCCCAGCATTTT. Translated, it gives CASSQEGWGGNQPQHF.

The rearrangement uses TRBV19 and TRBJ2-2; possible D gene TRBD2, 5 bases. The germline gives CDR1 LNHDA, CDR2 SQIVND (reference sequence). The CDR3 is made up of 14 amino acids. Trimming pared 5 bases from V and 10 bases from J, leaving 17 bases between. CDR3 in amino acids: CASSVDSGREELFF. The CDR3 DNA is TGTGCCAGTAGTGTGGACTCGGGGAGAGAGGAGCTGTTTTTT.

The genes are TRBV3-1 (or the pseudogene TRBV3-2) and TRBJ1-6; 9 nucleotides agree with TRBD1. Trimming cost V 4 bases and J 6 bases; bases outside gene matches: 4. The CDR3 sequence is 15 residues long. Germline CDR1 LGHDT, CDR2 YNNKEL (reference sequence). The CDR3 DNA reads TGTGCCAGCAGCCGGAAACAGGGGGCTAATTCACCCCTCCACTTT. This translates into CASSRKQGANSPLHF.

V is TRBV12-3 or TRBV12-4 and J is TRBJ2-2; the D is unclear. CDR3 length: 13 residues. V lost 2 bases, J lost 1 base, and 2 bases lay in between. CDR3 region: CASSLQNTGELFF. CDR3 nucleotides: TGTGCCAGCAGTTTACAGAACACCGGGGAGCTGTTTTTT.

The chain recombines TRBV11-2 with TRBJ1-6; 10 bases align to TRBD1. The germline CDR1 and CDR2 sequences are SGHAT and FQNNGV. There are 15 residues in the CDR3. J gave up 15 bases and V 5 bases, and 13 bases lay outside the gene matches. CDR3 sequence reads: CASSPRDRGGVYLHF. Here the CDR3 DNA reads TGTGCCAGCAGCCCAAGGGACAGGGGAGGAGTGTACCTCCACTTT. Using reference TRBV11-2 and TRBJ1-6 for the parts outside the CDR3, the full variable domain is EAGVAQSPRYKIIEKRQSVAFWCNPISGHATLYWYQQILGQGPKLLIQFQNNGVVDDSQLPKDRFSAERLKGVDSTLKIQPAKLEDSAVYLCASSPRDRGGVYLHFGNGTRLTVT.

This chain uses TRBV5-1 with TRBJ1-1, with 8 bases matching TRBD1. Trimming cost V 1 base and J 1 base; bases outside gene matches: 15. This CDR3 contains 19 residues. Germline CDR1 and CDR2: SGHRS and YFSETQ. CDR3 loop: CASSLNTRGQGRANTEAFF. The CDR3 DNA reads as TGCGCCAGCAGCTTGAACACCAGAGGACAGGGTCGGGCGAACACTGAAGCTTTCTTT.

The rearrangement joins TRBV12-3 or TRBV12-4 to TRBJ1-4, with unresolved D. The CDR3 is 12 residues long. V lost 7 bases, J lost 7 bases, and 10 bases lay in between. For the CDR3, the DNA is TGTGCCAGCAAAACGGGTTTTGAAAAACTGTTTTTT. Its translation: CASKTGFEKLFF.

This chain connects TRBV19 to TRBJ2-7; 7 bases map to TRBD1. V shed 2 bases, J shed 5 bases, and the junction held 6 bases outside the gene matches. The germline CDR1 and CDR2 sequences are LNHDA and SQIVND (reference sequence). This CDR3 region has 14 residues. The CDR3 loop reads CASSITHRGDEQYF. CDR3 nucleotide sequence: TGTGCCAGTAGTATAACCCACAGGGGCGACGAGCAGTACTTC.

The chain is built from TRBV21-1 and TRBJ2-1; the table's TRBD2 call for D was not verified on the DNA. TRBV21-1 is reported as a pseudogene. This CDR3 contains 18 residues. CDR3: CASSPRGRKYPRYNEQFF. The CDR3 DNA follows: TGTGCCAGCAGCCCGCGGGGGCGGAAGTACCCGCGGTACAATGAGCAGTTCTTC.

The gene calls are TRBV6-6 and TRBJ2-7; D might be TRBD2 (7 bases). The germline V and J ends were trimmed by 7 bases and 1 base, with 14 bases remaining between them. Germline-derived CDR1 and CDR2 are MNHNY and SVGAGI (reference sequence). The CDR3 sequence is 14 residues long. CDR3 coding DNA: TGTGCCAGCAAGTACAGGGAGGGGTCCTACGAGCAGTACTTC. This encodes CASKYREGSYEQYF.

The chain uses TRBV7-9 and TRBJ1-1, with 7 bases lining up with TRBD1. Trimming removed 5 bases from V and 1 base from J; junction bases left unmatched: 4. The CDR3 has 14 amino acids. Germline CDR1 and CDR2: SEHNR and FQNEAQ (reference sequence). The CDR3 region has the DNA TGTGCCAGCAGCGCGGACAGGACGAACACTGAAGCTTTCTTT. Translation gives CASSADRTNTEAFF.